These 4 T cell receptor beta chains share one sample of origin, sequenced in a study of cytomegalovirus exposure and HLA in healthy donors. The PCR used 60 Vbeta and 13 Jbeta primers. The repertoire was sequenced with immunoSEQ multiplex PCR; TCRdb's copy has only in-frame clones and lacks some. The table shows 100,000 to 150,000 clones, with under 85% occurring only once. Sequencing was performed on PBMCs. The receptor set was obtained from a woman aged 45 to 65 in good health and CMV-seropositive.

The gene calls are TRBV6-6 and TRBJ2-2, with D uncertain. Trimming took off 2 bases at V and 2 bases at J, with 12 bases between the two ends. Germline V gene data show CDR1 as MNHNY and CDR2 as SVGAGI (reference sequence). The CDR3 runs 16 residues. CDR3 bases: TGTGCCAGCAGTTACCGTCCCACTTTTAACACCGGGGAGCTGTTTTTT. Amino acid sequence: CASSYRPTFNTGELFF.

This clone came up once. DNA for the CDR3: TGCAGCGTTGATCCTAGCGGGAATTCAGATACGCAGTATTTT. It translates to CSVDPSGNSDTQYF. The V call is TRBV29-1, the J call TRBJ2-3; the match to TRBD2 covers 9 bases. V trimming: 3 bases; J trimming: 4 bases; junction bases outside the gene matches: 5. Germline V lookup: CDR1 SQVTM, CDR2 ANQGSEA. The length of the CDR3 is 14 residues.

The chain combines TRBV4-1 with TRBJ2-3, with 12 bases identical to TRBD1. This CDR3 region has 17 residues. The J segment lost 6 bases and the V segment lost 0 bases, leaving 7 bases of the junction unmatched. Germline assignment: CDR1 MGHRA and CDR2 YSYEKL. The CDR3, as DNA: TGCGCCAGCAGCCAAGATGGTTGGGACAGGGGGCTCGATACGCAGTATTTT. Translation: CASSQDGWDRGLDTQYF.

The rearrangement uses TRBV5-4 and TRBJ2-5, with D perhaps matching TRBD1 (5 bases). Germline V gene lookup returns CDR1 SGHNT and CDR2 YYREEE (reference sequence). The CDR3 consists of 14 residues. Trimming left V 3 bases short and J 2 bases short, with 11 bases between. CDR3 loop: CASSSMTAQETQYF. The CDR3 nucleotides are TGTGCCAGCAGCTCCATGACAGCTCAAGAGACCCAGTACTTC.